The 22 T cell receptor beta chains listed next were all sequenced from one sample in a study of T cell responses to AZD1222 COVID-19 vaccine. TCRdb keeps only in-frame clones here, not all; method: immunoSEQ multiplex PCR. The table includes over 150,000 clones, 85% to 95% detected once. The sequenced sample was peripheral blood, obtained 28 days after the second AZD1222 dose. These receptors all come from an adult who received the AZD1222 COVID-19 vaccine.

The chain couples TRBV2 to TRBJ1-1; D is unclear. Germline loops: CDR1 SNHLY, CDR2 FYNNEI. The V gene lost 7 bases and the J gene lost 1 base, with 4 bases spanning the gap. There are 11 residues in the CDR3. The CDR3 DNA follows: TGTGCCAGCATCCGGAACACTGAAGCTTTCTTT. Translated: CASIRNTEAFF.

The chain employs TRBV5-1 and TRBJ1-6; D uncertain. The CDR3 is 16 residues long. The germline CDR1 and CDR2 sequences are SGHRS and YFSETQ. Trimming took off 1 base at V and 0 bases at J, with 8 bases between the two ends. The CDR3 region is CASSLYVSSYNSPLHF. In DNA, the CDR3 is TGCGCCAGCAGCTTGTACGTGAGCTCCTATAATTCACCCCTCCACTTT.

The chain is built from TRBV29-1 and TRBJ1-1; possibly TRBD1 for D (5 bases). This CDR3 is 14 amino acids long. Trimming stripped 7 bases from V and 0 bases from J, with 15 bases between. Germline CDR1 reads SQVTM; CDR2 reads ANQGSEA. This chain's CDR3 is CSAYLDSLNTEAFF. CDR3 DNA sequence: TGCAGCGCGTACCTAGACAGCCTGAACACTGAAGCTTTCTTT.

CDR3 sequence: CASSFNSGTYEQYF. In nucleotides, the CDR3 is TGCGCCAGCAGCTTTAATTCAGGGACCTACGAGCAGTACTTC. The rearrangement links TRBV5-1 to TRBJ2-7; D is perhaps TRBD1 (5 bases). Trimming shortened V by 2 bases and J by 2 bases, and 11 bases separated the two germline ends. This CDR3 has 14 amino acids. The V gene's germline CDR1 is SGHRS and CDR2 YFSETQ. The full variable domain, its missing parts supplied by reference TRBV5-1 and TRBJ2-7, is KAGVTQTPRYLIKTRGQQVTLSCSPISGHRSVSWYQQTPGQGLQFLFEYFSETQRNKGNFPGRFSGRQFSNSRSEMNVSTLELGDSALYLCASSFNSGTYEQYFGPGTRLTVT.

The rearrangement uses TRBV5-1 and TRBJ2-7, with D possibly matching TRBD1 (6 bases). This CDR3 is 14 amino acids long. The ends were cut back, 0 bases at V and 4 bases at J, with 11 bases in the middle. The germline gives CDR1 SGHRS, CDR2 YFSETQ. The CDR3 region is CASSLGQGFYEQYF. In nucleotides, the CDR3 is TGCGCCAGCAGCTTGGGGCAGGGGTTTTACGAGCAGTACTTC.

In its sample, this clone was seen a few times. CDR3 sequence reads: CASSAGGNQPQHF. The CDR3, as DNA: TGCGCCAGCAGCGCCGGGGGAAATCAGCCCCAGCATTTT. The rearrangement uses TRBV5-1 and TRBJ1-5, with D perhaps matching TRBD1 (5 bases). There are 13 residues in the CDR3. Trimming stripped 4 bases from V and 4 bases from J, with 9 bases between. CDR1 and CDR2 (germline): SGHRS, YFSETQ.

The chain carries TRBV27 and TRBJ1-4; D remains unclear. The CDR3 is 12 residues long. Deletions cut 6 bases from V and 4 bases from J, with 6 bases between. Germline-derived CDR1 and CDR2 are MNHEY and SMNVEV (reference sequence). The CDR3 DNA sequence: TGTGCCAGCAGCACAGTTAATGAAAAACTGTTTTTT. Translation gives CASSTVNEKLFF.

The CDR3 spells CASSLGIDPEVNTEAFF. In nucleotides, the CDR3 is TGTGCCAGCAGCTTAGGGATTGACCCCGAGGTGAACACTGAAGCTTTCTTT. The chain couples TRBV7-8 to TRBJ1-1; D remains ambiguous. V was shortened by 1 base and J by 0 bases, with 15 bases between the two germline ends. This CDR3 spans 17 amino acids. Germline CDR1 is SGHVS and CDR2 is FQNEAQ. The complete variable domain, with remaining parts taken from reference TRBV7-8 and TRBJ1-1, reads GAGVSQSPRYKVAKRGQDVALRCDPISGHVSLFWYQQALGQGPEFLTYFQNEAQLDKSGLPSDRFFAERPEGSVSTLKIQRTQQEDSAVYLCASSLGIDPEVNTEAFFGQGTRLTVV.

The CDR3 loop is CATSEGISYEQYF. The CDR3 nucleotides read TGTGCCACCAGTGAGGGGATCTCCTACGAGCAGTACTTC. J is TRBJ2-7 and V is TRBV24-1; D is uncertain. V was pared by 4 bases and J by 0 bases, with 6 bases between. Germline V gene lookup returns CDR1 KGHDR and CDR2 SFDVKD. This CDR3 contains 13 residues.

The V call is TRBV10-3, the J call TRBJ2-3, with D perhaps TRBD1 or TRBD2 (5 bases each). V shed 2 bases and J shed 2 bases, with 14 bases lying between them. Germline-derived CDR1 and CDR2 are ENHRY and SYGVKD. The CDR3 spans 16 residues. The CDR3 region is CAISERRDGTTDTQYF. DNA of the CDR3: TGTGCCATCAGTGAGCGACGGGACGGGACCACAGATACGCAGTATTTT.

This rearrangement joins TRBV5-5 to TRBJ1-5; D uncertain. The CDR3 covers 16 residues. The V gene lost 0 bases and the J gene lost 9 bases, with 19 bases spanning the gap. Germline V CDR1 and CDR2: SGHKS, YYEKEE (reference sequence). The CDR3 sequence: CASSLAAAYPMMPQHF. The CDR3 DNA sequence: TGTGCCAGCAGCTTGGCGGCAGCCTACCCTATGATGCCCCAGCATTTT.

This chain links TRBV2 with TRBJ2-1, with D possibly called TRBD1 or TRBD2 (5 bases each). Germline CDR1 SNHLY, CDR2 FYNNEI. With 6 bases removed from V and 9 bases from J, the gap between germline ends came to 12 bases. This CDR3 has 12 amino acids. The chain's CDR3 is CASRAGTPEQFF. The CDR3 DNA reads TGTGCCAGCAGAGCAGGGACCCCTGAGCAGTTCTTC.

Of note for this clone: At one end, the junction sequence differs from germline, possibly due to a read error. The chain joins TRBV18 to TRBJ2-6, with D possibly TRBD1 on 6 matching bases. The CDR3 runs 16 residues. CDR1 and CDR2 from the germline V gene are KGHSH and LQKENI. The CDR3 DNA is TGTGTCAGCTCTTCGCAACAGGGAGCTGGGGCCAACGTCCTGACTTTC. It codes for CVSSSQQGAGANVLTF.

V gene TRBV7-9 combines with J gene TRBJ1-2; 7 nucleotides line up with TRBD1. CDR1 is SEHNR and CDR2 is FQNEAQ in the germline V gene (reference sequence). V lost 1 base, J lost 7 bases, and 3 bases stayed unmatched. CDR3 length equals 13 residues. CDR3: CASSLGQGSGYTF. CDR3 nucleotides: TGTGCCAGCAGCTTAGGACAGGGCTCTGGCTACACCTTC. Supplemented by reference TRBV7-9 and TRBJ1-2, the full variable domain reads DTGVSQNPRHKITKRGQNVTFRCDPISEHNRLYWYRQTLGQGPEFLTYFQNEAQLEKSRLLSDRFSAERPKGSFSTLEIQRTEQGDSAMYLCASSLGQGSGYTFGSGTRLTVV.

This sequence joins TRBV7-2 and TRBJ2-1; perhaps TRBD1 as D (5 bases). This CDR3 region has 11 residues. V was shortened by 5 bases and J by 8 bases, with 7 bases between the two germline ends. Per the germline V gene, CDR1 is SGHTA and CDR2 is FQGNSA. The CDR3 bases are TGTGCCAGCAGCAACAGGTATGAGCAGTTCTTC. Translation: CASSNRYEQFF.

For this clone: The same CDR3 is also encoded by other DNA sequences in this sample. This CDR3 reads CASSFPGEDTQYF. For the CDR3, the DNA is TGCGCCAGCAGCTTCCCGGGGGAAGATACGCAGTATTTT. The J gene is TRBJ2-3, the V gene TRBV5-1, with D perhaps matching TRBD2 (6 bases). This CDR3 region has 13 residues. Germline V gives CDR1 SGHRS, CDR2 YFSETQ. The V gene lost 2 bases and the J gene lost 5 bases, with 9 bases spanning the gap.

The V and J genes are TRBV4-1 and TRBJ2-1; 11 bases are a match to TRBD2. CDR1 and CDR2 (germline): MGHRA, YSYEKL. The CDR3 loop spans 17 amino acids. V shed 4 bases, J shed 9 bases, and the junction held 14 bases outside the gene matches. The CDR3 protein is CASSRGGIAGGDGEQFF. The DNA of the CDR3 is TGCGCCAGCAGCCGTGGTGGAATAGCGGGGGGGGATGGTGAGCAGTTCTTC.

The chain carries TRBV2 and TRBJ1-3; TRBD1 matches at 7 bases. V lost 8 bases and J lost 3; bases outside the gene matches: 4. In germline, CDR1 is SNHLY, CDR2 FYNNEI. The CDR3 runs 13 residues. The CDR3 reads CASHGDSGNTIYF. As DNA, the CDR3 is TGTGCCAGCCACGGGGACAGTGGAAACACCATATATTTT.

This clone showed up just once. The rearrangement links TRBV5-1 to TRBJ2-1; no firm D call. With 4 bases removed from V and 7 bases from J, the gap between germline ends came to 15 bases. This CDR3 spans 14 amino acids. Per the germline V gene, CDR1 is SGHRS and CDR2 is YFSETQ. The CDR3 coding sequence is TGCGCCAGCAGCGTACCTACCGAGATGAATGAGCAGTTCTTC. This gives the protein CASSVPTEMNEQFF. The variable domain in full, completed from reference TRBV5-1 and TRBJ2-1, reads KAGVTQTPRYLIKTRGQQVTLSCSPISGHRSVSWYQQTPGQGLQFLFEYFSETQRNKGNFPGRFSGRQFSNSRSEMNVSTLELGDSALYLCASSVPTEMNEQFFGPGTRLTVL.

This rearrangement joins TRBV27 to TRBJ1-1; D gene ambiguous. Per germline, CDR1 MNHEY and CDR2 SMNVEV (reference sequence). This CDR3 region has 14 residues. Trimming cost V 3 bases and J 4 bases, with 12 bases left between them. The DNA for the CDR3 is TGTGCCAGCAGTTTTCGCCAAAGCGGCACTGAAGCTTTCTTT. Protein product: CASSFRQSGTEAFF.

This chain links TRBV2 with TRBJ1-2; no reliable D call. The CDR3 is made up of 12 amino acids. The V gene lost 7 bases and the J gene lost 0 bases, with 6 bases spanning the gap. CDR1 is SNHLY, CDR2 FYNNEI, per germline. In DNA form, the CDR3 reads TGTGCCAGCACAAGCACTAACTATGGCTACACCTTC. Translated: CASTSTNYGYTF.

The rearrangement uses TRBV6-5 and TRBJ1-6; 10 bases agree with TRBD1. Germline CDR1 reads MNHEY; CDR2 reads SVGAGI. Trimming at V came to 5 bases and at J to 9 bases, leaving 4 bases not matched to a gene. CDR3 length: 14 amino acids. The CDR3 region is CASSPGTGASPLHF. The CDR3 nucleotides read TGTGCCAGCAGTCCCGGGACAGGGGCTTCACCCCTCCACTTT.